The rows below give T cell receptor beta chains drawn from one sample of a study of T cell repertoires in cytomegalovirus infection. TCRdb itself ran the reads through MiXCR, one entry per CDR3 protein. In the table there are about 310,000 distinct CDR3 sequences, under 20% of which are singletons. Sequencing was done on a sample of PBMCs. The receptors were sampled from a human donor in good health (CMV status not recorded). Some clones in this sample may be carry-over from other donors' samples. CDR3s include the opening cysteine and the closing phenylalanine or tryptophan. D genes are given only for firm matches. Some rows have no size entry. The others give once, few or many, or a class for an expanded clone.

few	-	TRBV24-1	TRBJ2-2	CATSDFPRSNTGELFF	TGTGCCACCAGTGATTTTCCCAGGTCGAACACCGGGGAGCTGTTTTTT
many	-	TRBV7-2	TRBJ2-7	CASSHQASNSYEQYF	TGTGCCAGCAGCCACCAGGCGTCGAACTCCTACGAGCAGTACTTC
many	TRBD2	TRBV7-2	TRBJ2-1	CASSSLGLAGGRKQFF	TGTGCCAGCAGCTCCCTAGGACTAGCGGGGGGGCGGAAGCAGTTCTTC
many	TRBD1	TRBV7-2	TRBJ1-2	CASSLDTGTGRGYTF	TGTGCCAGCAGCTTAGATACCGGGACAGGGCGCGGCTACACCTTC
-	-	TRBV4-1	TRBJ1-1	CASSPPVPPNTEAFF	TGCGCCAGCAGCCCGCCGGTCCCTCCGAACACTGAAGCTTTCTTT
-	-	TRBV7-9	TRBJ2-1	CASSPRGGAYSYNEQFF	TGTGCCAGCAGCCCCAGGGGTGGGGCGTATTCCTACAATGAGCAGTTCTTC
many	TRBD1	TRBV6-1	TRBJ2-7	CASSERDRGYEQYF	TGTGCCAGCAGTGAAAGGGACAGGGGATACGAGCAGTACTTC
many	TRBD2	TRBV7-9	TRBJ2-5	CASSPRGSGGLGETQYF	TGTGCCAGCAGCCCCCGGGGGAGCGGGGGCCTGGGAGAGACCCAGTACTTC
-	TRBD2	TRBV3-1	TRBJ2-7	CASSQWSSGGRNEQYF	TGTGCCAGCAGCCAATGGTCTAGCGGGGGGCGAAACGAGCAGTACTTC
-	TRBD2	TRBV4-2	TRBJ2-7	CASSQDFGDGTNSDRQYF	TGTGCCAGCAGCCAAGATTTTGGGGATGGGACTAATTCTGATCGGCAGTACTTC
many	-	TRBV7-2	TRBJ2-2	CASSFRGGTGELFF	TGTGCCAGCAGCTTCCGGGGCGGTACCGGGGAGCTGTTTTTT
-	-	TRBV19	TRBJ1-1	CASTPWRDTEAFF	TGTGCCAGTACCCCCTGGAGGGACACTGAAGCTTTCTTT
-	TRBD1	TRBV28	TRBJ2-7	CASSSPGQGAPQQYF	TGTGCCAGCAGTTCCCCGGGACAGGGGGCCCCCCAGCAGTACTTC
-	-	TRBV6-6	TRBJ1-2	CASSSWAGRGDYGYTF	TGTGCCAGCAGTTCGTGGGCAGGCCGGGGCGACTATGGCTACACCTTC
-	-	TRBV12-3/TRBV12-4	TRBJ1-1	CATATGNVAFVEAFF	TGTGCCACCGCAACGGGGAACGTGGCGTTCGTTGAAGCTTTCTTT
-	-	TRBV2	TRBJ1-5	CASRAGFSGQPQHF	TGTGCCAGCAGAGCAGGGTTTTCAGGGCAGCCCCAGCATTTT
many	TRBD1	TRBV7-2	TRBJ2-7	CASSKDRGSREQYF	TGTGCCAGCAGCAAGGACAGGGGATCTCGCGAGCAGTACTTC
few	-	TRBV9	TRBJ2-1	CASSPFSRKYNEQFF	TGTGCCAGCAGCCCATTTAGCAGAAAATACAATGAGCAGTTCTTC
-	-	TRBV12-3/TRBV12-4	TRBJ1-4	CASSLDSLGEKLFF	TGTGCCAGCAGTTTAGACTCCCTCGGAGAAAAACTGTTTTTT
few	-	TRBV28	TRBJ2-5	CASSLVTPTEAETQYF	TGTGCCAGCAGTTTGGTAACTCCAACAGAGGCCGAGACCCAGTACTTC
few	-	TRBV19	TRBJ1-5	CASSRQGQGQPQHF	TGTGCCAGTAGTCGGCAGGGGCAGGGTCAGCCCCAGCATTTT
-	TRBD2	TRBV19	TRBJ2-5	CASQDGTSRETQYF	TGTGCCAGCCAGGACGGGACTAGCCGAGAGACCCAGTACTTC
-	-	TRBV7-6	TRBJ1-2	CASSPRVVGNYGYTF	TGTGCCAGCAGCCCAAGGGTCGTGGGCAACTATGGCTACACCTTC
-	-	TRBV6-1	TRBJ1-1	CASSPPAGGAFF	TGTGCCAGCAGTCCTCCCGCGGGGGGAGCTTTCTTT
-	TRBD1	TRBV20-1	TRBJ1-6	CSARDLKAGGNSPLHF	TGCAGTGCTAGAGATCTTAAGGCAGGGGGAAATTCACCCCTCCACTTT
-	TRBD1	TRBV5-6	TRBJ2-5	CASSGTGAEETQYF	TGTGCCAGCAGCGGGACAGGGGCGGAAGAGACCCAGTACTTC
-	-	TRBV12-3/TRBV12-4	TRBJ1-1	CASRREMNTEAFF	TGTGCCAGCCGTAGAGAAATGAACACTGAAGCTTTCTTT
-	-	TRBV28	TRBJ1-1	CASSPGTPFRGGTEAFF	TGTGCCAGCAGCCCCGGGACACCCTTTCGGGGGGGCACTGAAGCTTTCTTT
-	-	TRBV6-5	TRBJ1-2	CASSRTQPNYGYTF	TGTGCCAGCAGTAGAACACAGCCTAACTATGGCTACACCTTC
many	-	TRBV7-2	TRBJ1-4	CASSLEGHNEKLFF	TGTGCCAGCAGCTTAGAGGGACATAATGAAAAACTGTTTTTT
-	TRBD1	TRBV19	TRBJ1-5	CASINIGTGGLNQPQQF	TGTGCCAGTATCAATATCGGGACAGGGGGCCTCAATCAGCCCCAGCAGTTT
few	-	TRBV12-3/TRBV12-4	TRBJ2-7	CASSLGSTVSYEQYF	TGTGCCAGCAGTTTAGGGTCGACTGTCTCCTACGAGCAGTACTTC
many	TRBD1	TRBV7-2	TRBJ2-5	CASSLGTEQETQYF	TGTGCCAGCAGCTTGGGGACAGAGCAAGAGACCCAGTACTTC
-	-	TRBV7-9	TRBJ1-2	CASNPGGLVYGYTF	TGTGCCAGCAACCCGGGGGGGTTGGTCTATGGCTACACCTTC
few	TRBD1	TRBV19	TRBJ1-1	CASSTQTGFNTEAFF	TGTGCCAGTAGTACCCAGACAGGGTTTAACACTGAAGCTTTCTTT
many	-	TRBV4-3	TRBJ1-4	CASSQDGLRNEKLFF	TGCGCCAGCAGCCAAGATGGGCTCAGGAATGAAAAACTGTTTTTT
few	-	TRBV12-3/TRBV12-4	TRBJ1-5	CASSFGRGEFNQPQHF	TGTGCCAGCAGTTTCGGGAGGGGGGAGTTCAATCAGCCCCAGCATTTT
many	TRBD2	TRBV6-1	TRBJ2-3	CASSDRRGATDTQYF	TGTGCCAGCAGTGATCGGCGGGGGGCTACAGATACGCAGTATTTT
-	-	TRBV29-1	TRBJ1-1	CSVETLGSPNTEAFF	TGCAGCGTTGAAACCCTGGGCAGTCCGAACACTGAAGCTTTCTTT
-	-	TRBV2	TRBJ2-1	CASSVDTGTGEQFF	TGTGCCAGCAGTGTTGACACCGGAACGGGTGAGCAGTTCTTC
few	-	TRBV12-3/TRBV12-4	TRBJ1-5	CASSFGLGIGYLNQPQHF	TGTGCCAGCAGTTTTGGGCTCGGGATCGGCTACCTCAATCAGCCCCAGCATTTT
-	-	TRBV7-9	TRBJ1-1	CASSLSFGLMNTEAFF	TGTGCCAGCAGCTTAAGCTTTGGGCTTATGAACACTGAAGCTTTCTTT
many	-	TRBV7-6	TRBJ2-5	CASSFRLRSQETQYF	TGTGCCAGCAGCTTTAGGCTACGGAGCCAAGAGACCCAGTACTTC
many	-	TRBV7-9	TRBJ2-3	CAAERTQASTDTQYF	TGTGCCGCGGAGCGGACACAGGCGAGCACAGATACGCAGTATTTT
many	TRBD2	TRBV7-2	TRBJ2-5	CASSHGLAGGETQYF	TGTGCCAGCAGCCACGGGCTAGCGGGGGGAGAGACCCAGTACTTC
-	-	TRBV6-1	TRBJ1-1	CASRASNTEAFF	TGTGCCAGCCGGGCCTCGAACACTGAAGCTTTCTTT
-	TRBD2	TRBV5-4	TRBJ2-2	CASSKAGGPNTGELFF	TGTGCCAGCAGCAAAGCGGGGGGGCCGAACACCGGGGAGCTGTTTTTT
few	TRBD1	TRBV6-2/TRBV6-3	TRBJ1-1	CASKDPGGALNTEAFF	TGTGCCAGCAAAGATCCAGGGGGCGCGCTGAACACTGAAGCTTTCTTT
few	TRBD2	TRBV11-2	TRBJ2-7	CASSPWTSGGDYEQYF	TGTGCCAGCAGTCCTTGGACTAGCGGGGGGGACTACGAGCAGTACTTC
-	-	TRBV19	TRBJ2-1	CASGRAPGGEQFF	TGTGCCAGCGGCCGGGCCCCCGGCGGTGAGCAGTTCTTC
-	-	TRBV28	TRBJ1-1	CASSGGGDPFEAFF	TGTGCCAGCAGTGGGGGGGGCGATCCCTTTGAAGCTTTCTTT
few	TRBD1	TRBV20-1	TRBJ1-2	CSARAPWTGGGYTF	TGCAGTGCTAGAGCCCCATGGACAGGGGGAGGCTACACCTTC
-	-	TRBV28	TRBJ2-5	CASTSGGGGQETQYF	TGTGCCAGCACTTCAGGGGGGGGGGGGCAAGAGACCCAGTACTTC
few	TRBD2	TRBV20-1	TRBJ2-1	CSARDQRGGNRGEQFF	TGCAGTGCTAGAGATCAGCGGGGGGGCAATCGAGGTGAGCAGTTCTTC
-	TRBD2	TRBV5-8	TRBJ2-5	CASSLKRLAAETQYF	TGTGCCAGCAGCTTGAAGCGACTAGCGGCAGAGACCCAGTACTTC